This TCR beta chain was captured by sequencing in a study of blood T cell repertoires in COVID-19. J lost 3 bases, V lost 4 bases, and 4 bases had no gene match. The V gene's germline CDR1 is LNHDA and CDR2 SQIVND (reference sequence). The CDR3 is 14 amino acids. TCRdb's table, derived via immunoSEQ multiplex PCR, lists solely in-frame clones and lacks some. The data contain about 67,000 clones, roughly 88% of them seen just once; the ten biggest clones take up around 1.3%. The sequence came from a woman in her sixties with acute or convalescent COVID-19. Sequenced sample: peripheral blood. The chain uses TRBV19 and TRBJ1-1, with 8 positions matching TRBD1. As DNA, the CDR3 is TGTGCCAGTAGTACACGACAGGGGTACACTGAAGCTTTCTTT. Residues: CASSTRQGYTEAFF.